This TCR beta chain comes out of a study of blood T cells in healthy people across ages. This CDR3 has 14 amino acids. Trimming took 6 bases from V and 3 from J, leaving 12 bases between them. Germline V gene sequence: CDR1 SGHTA, CDR2 FQGTGA. A second roughly 6 to 12 cycle PCR used barcoded and J-beta primers. Each cDNA molecule was tagged by a template-switch adaptor that had 12 random nucleotides. TCRdb recomputed calls from the 5' RACE reads with MiXCR, one row per CDR3 protein. The sample records about 900,000 distinct CDR3 sequences, approximately 59% being singletons. This clonotype was counted between two and nine times.

This TCR derives from a man aged 25-40 years in good health. Sequenced material: blood. V usage is TRBV7-3 and J usage is TRBJ2-1; the D is unclear. CDR3 sequence (DNA): TGTGCCAGCAGTCCCGCCGGCCTCTACAATGAGCAGTTCTTC. It encodes CASSPAGLYNEQFF.